Reported below is one T cell receptor beta chain. This entry is derived from a study of T cell changes during pregnancy in multiple sclerosis. Germline V gene lookup returns CDR1 MNHEY and CDR2 SMNVEV (reference sequence). The ends were cut back, 4 bases at V and 9 bases at J, with 10 bases in the middle. The CDR3 covers 13 residues. TCRdb keeps only in-frame clones here, not all; method: immunoSEQ multiplex PCR. The table lists about 42,000 clones, around 90% of them singletons. The origin of this receptor is a female donor with multiple sclerosis, enrolled in a pregnancy study. The chain is built from TRBV27 and TRBJ1-6; no firm D call. This specimen consisted of CD4+ T cells from peripheral blood mononuclear cells, obtained after pregnancy. CDR3 DNA sequence: TGTGCCAGCAGTTCCCCTCAGGTTTCACCCCTCCACTTT. This codes for CASSSPQVSPLHF.